The rows below give T cell receptor beta chains drawn from one sample of a study of cytomegalovirus exposure and HLA in healthy donors. Assay used: immunoSEQ multiplex PCR; TCRdb lists only in-frame clones, some missing. The repertoire consists of approximately 110,000 clones, with roughly 74% occurring once and the leading ten covering around 4%. Input material: PBMCs. These receptors came from a man aged 35 to 55 in good health and CMV-seronegative. Both conserved end residues are part of each CDR3. The D gene is left open where the match is weak. Clone size is not always given. Where it is, it says once, few, many or a class for expanded clones.

abundance: .; v_gene: TRBV6-5; d_gene: .; j_gene: TRBJ2-7; CDR3aa: CASSRDSYEQYF; CDR3nt: TGTGCCAGCAGTCGTGACAGTTACGAGCAGTACTTC
abundance: .; v_gene: TRBV9; d_gene: TRBD2; j_gene: TRBJ2-1; CDR3aa: CASSVAERGYNEQFF; CDR3nt: TGTGCCAGCAGCGTAGCGGAGCGGGGTTACAATGAGCAGTTCTTC
abundance: .; v_gene: TRBV19; d_gene: TRBD1; j_gene: TRBJ2-5; CDR3aa: CASSSDRGKETQYF; CDR3nt: TGTGCCAGCTCCTCTGACAGGGGAAAAGAGACCCAGTACTTC
abundance: .; v_gene: TRBV15; d_gene: .; j_gene: TRBJ1-5; CDR3aa: CATSRGASQPQHF; CDR3nt: TGTGCCACCAGCAGAGGGGCGAGTCAGCCCCAGCATTTT
abundance: .; v_gene: TRBV2; d_gene: TRBD1; j_gene: TRBJ2-3; CDR3aa: CATPSGQGSDTQYF; CDR3nt: TGCGCCACCCCGTCGGGACAGGGTTCAGATACGCAGTATTTT
abundance: .; v_gene: TRBV27; d_gene: TRBD1; j_gene: TRBJ2-7; CDR3aa: CASGDRAYEQYF; CDR3nt: TGTGCCAGCGGGGACAGAGCCTACGAGCAGTACTTC
abundance: .; v_gene: TRBV28; d_gene: .; j_gene: TRBJ1-5; CDR3aa: CASSLDKWEPQHF; CDR3nt: TGTGCCAGCAGTTTGGACAAGTGGGAGCCCCAGCATTTT
abundance: few; v_gene: TRBV5-1; d_gene: .; j_gene: TRBJ2-6; CDR3aa: CASSSATVPRGVVRGANVLTF; CDR3nt: TGCGCCAGCAGCTCCGCGACAGTCCCCCGAGGAGTAGTAAGGGGGGCCAACGTCCTGACTTTC
abundance: few; v_gene: TRBV20-1; d_gene: .; j_gene: TRBJ1-1; CDR3aa: CSARGNQGSFF; CDR3nt: TGCAGTGCTAGAGGTAACCAGGGTTCTTTCTTT
abundance: .; v_gene: TRBV2; d_gene: TRBD1; j_gene: TRBJ2-1; CDR3aa: CAITLRGQGSNEQFF; CDR3nt: TGTGCCATCACCCTGAGGGGACAGGGCTCCAATGAGCAGTTCTTC
abundance: .; v_gene: TRBV6-5; d_gene: TRBD1; j_gene: TRBJ2-3; CDR3aa: CASSLTGKTDTQYF; CDR3nt: TGTGCCAGCAGTCTGACAGGGAAGACGGATACGCAGTATTTT
abundance: .; v_gene: TRBV19; d_gene: .; j_gene: TRBJ1-5; CDR3aa: CASTTGRGPQHF; CDR3nt: TGTGCCAGCACAACAGGGAGGGGACCCCAGCATTTT
abundance: .; v_gene: TRBV30; d_gene: TRBD1; j_gene: TRBJ1-1; CDR3aa: CAWSADPGQVEAFF; CDR3nt: TGTGCCTGGAGTGCAGACCCGGGACAGGTCGAAGCTTTCTTT